The 7 T cell receptor beta chains given below trace back to one sample, sequenced in a study of T cell changes during pregnancy in multiple sclerosis. This table comes from immunoSEQ multiplex PCR, and its TCRdb copy is limited to in-frame clones, with some not included. Here the sample spans around 40,000 clones, around 90% being singletons. Sample: CD4+ T cells from peripheral blood mononuclear cells, taken before pregnancy. The origin of the receptors is a female donor with multiple sclerosis, enrolled in a pregnancy study.

This chain uses TRBV29-1 with TRBJ2-7; 11 bases are a match to TRBD1. The junction had 10 bases not matched to a gene; V was cut back by 4 bases and J by 5 bases. From germline, CDR1 is SQVTM and CDR2 ANQGSEA. This CDR3 has 15 amino acids. In DNA form, the CDR3 reads TGCAGCGTTGCTGCCCCGGGACAGGGGGACAACGAGCAGTACTTC. This codes for CSVAAPGQGDNEQYF.

The V gene is TRBV7-2, the J gene TRBJ1-5, with 10 positions matching TRBD1. Germline lookup yields CDR1 SGHTA and CDR2 FQGNSA. This CDR3 is built from 15 residues. V shed 7 bases and J 5 bases; nucleotides not matched to a gene: 8. CDR3 DNA: TGTGCCAGCACCTCGAGGGGACAGGGGCATCAGCCCCAGCATTTT. This encodes CASTSRGQGHQPQHF.

The V gene is TRBV2, the J gene TRBJ2-7; TRBD1 aligns across 7 bases. This CDR3 spans 14 amino acids. Germline V gene data show CDR1 as SNHLY and CDR2 as FYNNEI. V trimming: 8 bases; J trimming: 2 bases; junction bases outside the gene matches: 9. The CDR3 nucleotides read TGTGCCAGCGGTCCGACAGGGCGCACCTACGAGCAGTACTTC. This gives the protein CASGPTGRTYEQYF.

The chain recombines TRBV6-6 with TRBJ2-1, with TRBD2 identical over 11 bases. Germline V gives CDR1 MNHNY, CDR2 SVGAGI (reference sequence). After removal of 2 bases from V and 4 bases from J, the junction contained 4 bases not matched to a gene. This CDR3 is 16 amino acids long. Here the CDR3 DNA reads TGTGCCAGCAGTTACGGGACTAGCGGACCTTACAATGAGCAGTTCTTC. Encoded protein: CASSYGTSGPYNEQFF.

This chain joins TRBV18 and TRBJ2-1, with D possibly matching TRBD2 (5 bases). The germline gives CDR1 KGHSH, CDR2 LQKENI. Trimming took 4 bases from V and 7 from J, leaving 8 bases between them. This CDR3 has 12 residues. CDR3 protein: CASSRTRNEQFF. The DNA of the CDR3 is TGTGCCAGCTCACGTACTAGGAATGAGCAGTTCTTC.

The CDR3 here is CASSEGPNSNQPQHF. Here the CDR3 DNA reads TGTGCCAGCAGTGAGGGCCCCAATAGCAATCAGCCCCAGCATTTT. This chain joins TRBV2 and TRBJ1-5; unclear D gene. Trimming left V 3 bases short and J 0 bases short, with 9 bases between. The CDR3 runs to 15 residues. From germline, CDR1 is SNHLY and CDR2 FYNNEI.

V gene TRBV7-2 combines with J gene TRBJ1-2; TRBD1 matches 7 bases. The CDR3 contains 14 residues. Unmatched junction bases numbered 5, after V lost 4 bases and J lost 3 bases. CDR1 and CDR2 from the germline V gene are SGHTA and FQGNSA. The CDR3 sequence is CASSYRQGYYGYTF. The CDR3 DNA reads TGTGCCAGCAGCTATCGACAGGGCTACTATGGCTACACCTTC.